One and the same sample provided the 28 T cell receptor beta chains below, sequenced in a study of blood T cell repertoires in COVID-19. Measured with immunoSEQ multiplex PCR; TCRdb has only the in-frame clones, and not every one. The data contain about 95,000 clones, under 90% of them singletons. The sample comprised peripheral blood. The receptor set was obtained from a woman in her 70s with acute or convalescent COVID-19.

This chain uses TRBV3-1 (or the pseudogene TRBV3-2) with TRBJ2-2; no clear D gene. Germline V CDR1 and CDR2: LGHDT, YNNKEL (reference sequence). V lost 6 bases, J lost 1 base, and 12 bases lay in between. This CDR3 has 15 amino acids. The CDR3, as DNA: TGTGCCAGCAGGCCAAGTGGCAGGAACACCGGGGAGCTGTTTTTT. Residues: CASRPSGRNTGELFF.

The V and J genes are TRBV5-5 and TRBJ1-4, with 10 nucleotides matching TRBD1. The ends lost 3 bases at V and 7 bases at J; junction bases unmatched: 3. The CDR3 length is 14 residues. Germline V gene sequence: CDR1 SGHKS, CDR2 YYEKEE (reference sequence). The CDR3 loop is CASSSGQGGEKLFF. CDR3 nucleotide sequence: TGTGCCAGCAGCTCCGGACAGGGGGGTGAAAAACTGTTTTTT.

The chain carries TRBV10-3 and TRBJ1-5; D remains ambiguous. In germline, CDR1 is ENHRY, CDR2 SYGVKD. This CDR3 region has 13 residues. V shed 0 bases and J shed 4 bases, with 4 bases lying between them. CDR3 protein: CAISESGNQPQHF. The CDR3 DNA reads as TGTGCCATCAGTGAGTCCGGGAATCAGCCCCAGCATTTT.

The chain carries TRBV3-1 (or the pseudogene TRBV3-2) and TRBJ2-2, with D tentatively TRBD2 (5 bases). The CDR3 is 15 residues long. V gave up 4 bases and J gave up 6 bases, with 15 bases separating them. CDR1 and CDR2 from the germline V gene are LGHDT and YNNKEL (reference sequence). The CDR3 DNA reads TGTGCCAGCAGCCCTTGGGGAGAAAGTTCCGGGGAGCTGTTTTTT. Encoded protein: CASSPWGESSGELFF.

This clone was found once. The CDR3 DNA is TGTGCCAGCAGCTCTGGTGGCGGGGGGGGAGGAGAGACCCAGTACTTC. As protein: CASSSGGGGGGETQYF. This chain joins TRBV4-2 and TRBJ2-5; 9 nucleotides line up with TRBD2. Looked up from germline, CDR1 is LGHNA and CDR2 is YNFKEQ. The junction had 11 bases not matched to a gene; V was cut back by 5 bases and J by 4 bases. The CDR3 consists of 16 residues.

V is TRBV18 and J is TRBJ2-1; TRBD2 agrees at 12 bases. The germline V gene encodes CDR1 KGHSH and CDR2 LQKENI. V was pared by 5 bases and J by 4 bases, with 6 bases of the junction left unmatched. The CDR3 sequence is 16 residues long. This CDR3 is CASSAELAGGYNEQFF. In nucleotides, the CDR3 is TGTGCCAGCTCAGCAGAACTAGCGGGGGGATACAATGAGCAGTTCTTC. Variable domain in full (rest from reference TRBV18 and TRBJ2-1): NAGVMQNPRHLVRRRGQEARLRCSPMKGHSHVYWYRQLPEEGLKFMVYLQKENIIDESGMPKERFSAEFPKEGPSILRIQQVVRGDSAAYFCASSAELAGGYNEQFFGPGTRLTVL.

The count of this clone is one. V gene TRBV10-3 combines with J gene TRBJ2-7, with no clear D. Germline CDR1 is ENHRY and CDR2 is SYGVKD. The CDR3 consists of 12 residues. V was trimmed by 2 bases and J by 7 bases, leaving 9 bases between them. DNA of the CDR3: TGTGCCATCAGTGAGCCAAGCTATGAGCAGTACTTC. The encoded protein is CAISEPSYEQYF.

The V gene is TRBV6-1, the J gene TRBJ2-5; no definite D call. From germline, CDR1 is MNHNS and CDR2 SASEGT. Trimming took off 0 bases at V and 5 bases at J, with 13 bases between the two ends. The CDR3 sequence is 15 residues long. The CDR3 region has the DNA TGTGCCAGCAGTGAAGCACGATTGCGGTCTGAGACCCAGTACTTC. Translating gives CASSEARLRSETQYF.

The chain uses TRBV6-5 and TRBJ1-2; D is undetermined. Germline loops: CDR1 MNHEY, CDR2 SVGAGI. Trimming cost V 4 bases and J 0 bases, with 12 bases left between them. This CDR3 spans 15 amino acids. As DNA, the CDR3 is TGTGCCAGCAGTTCCTCGGGCAGAGCTAACTATGGCTACACCTTC. Translated, it gives CASSSSGRANYGYTF.

This CDR3 reads CASSQGTGQETQYF. In DNA form, the CDR3 reads TGCGCCAGCAGCCAGGGTACAGGGCAAGAGACCCAGTACTTC. The V gene is TRBV5-1, the J gene TRBJ2-5, with a tentative D call TRBD1 (6 bases). This CDR3 contains 14 residues. Germline CDR1 is SGHRS and CDR2 is YFSETQ. Between the trimmed V and J ends, which lost 4 bases and 2 bases, there was a span of 12 bases.

This clone was seen a few times. The chain joins TRBV29-1 to TRBJ1-5, with TRBD1 matching over 7 bases. Germline-derived CDR1 and CDR2 are SQVTM and ANQGSEA. V lost 6 bases, J lost 3 bases, and 5 bases stayed unmatched. The CDR3 extends over 13 amino acids. CDR3 protein: CSVAGTDNQPQHF. Here the CDR3 DNA reads TGCAGCGTGGCCGGGACAGACAATCAGCCCCAGCATTTT.

The chain has TRBV7-2 and TRBJ1-1; 7 bases map to TRBD1. The CDR3 has 15 amino acids. The junction had 4 bases not matched to a gene; V was cut back by 2 bases and J by 1 base. The germline gives CDR1 SGHTA, CDR2 FQGNSA. The CDR3 DNA follows: TGTGCCAGCAGCTTAATGGCAGGGGGGAACACTGAAGCTTTCTTT. Translated: CASSLMAGGNTEAFF.

The J gene is TRBJ1-2, the V gene TRBV25-1; 8 bases match TRBD1. The CDR3 runs to 12 residues. J lost 7 bases, V lost 2 bases, and 0 bases had no gene match. The germline V gene has CDR1 MGHDK and CDR2 SYGVNS. The CDR3 DNA follows: TGTGCCAGCAGTGAAGACAGGGGTGGCTACACCTTC. It yields the protein CASSEDRGGYTF.

The chain employs TRBV6-1 and TRBJ2-4, with a tentative D call TRBD2 (5 bases). CDR1 and CDR2 from the germline V gene are MNHNS and SASEGT. Trimming stripped 2 bases from V and 7 bases from J, with 15 bases between. The length of the CDR3 is 15 residues. CDR3 residues: CASSERSGMGNIQYF. The CDR3 DNA is TGTGCCAGCAGTGAAAGGTCGGGGATGGGGAACATTCAGTACTTC.

The chain couples TRBV11-2 to TRBJ2-7; 8 bases line up with TRBD1. Looked up from germline, CDR1 is SGHAT and CDR2 is FQNNGV. With V trimmed by 5 bases and J by 3 bases, 9 bases remained unmatched. The CDR3 is made up of 15 amino acids. CDR3 amino acids: CASSLTGTGFYEQYF. The CDR3 DNA reads as TGTGCCAGCAGCCTCACCGGGACAGGCTTCTACGAGCAGTACTTC. Full variable domain (rest looked up from reference TRBV11-2 and TRBJ2-7): EAGVAQSPRYKIIEKRQSVAFWCNPISGHATLYWYQQILGQGPKLLIQFQNNGVVDDSQLPKDRFSAERLKGVDSTLKIQPAKLEDSAVYLCASSLTGTGFYEQYFGPGTRLTVT.

The genes are TRBV29-1 and TRBJ1-2, with D hard to call. The ends were cut back, 4 bases at V and 3 bases at J, with 3 bases in the middle. Germline loops: CDR1 SQVTM, CDR2 ANQGSEA. The CDR3 has 10 amino acids. CDR3 sequence: CSVAYYGYTF. The CDR3 DNA reads TGCAGCGTTGCATACTATGGCTACACCTTC.

This sequence joins TRBV3-1 (or the pseudogene TRBV3-2) and TRBJ1-4; maybe TRBD1 (6 bases). Germline values: CDR1 LGHDT, CDR2 YNNKEL (reference sequence). This CDR3 is 15 amino acids long. With 1 base removed from V and 5 bases from J, the gap between germline ends came to 11 bases. The CDR3 DNA is TGTGCCAGCAGCCAAGTTCTAAGGGGGAATGAAAAACTGTTTTTT. Its protein is CASSQVLRGNEKLFF.

The J gene is TRBJ1-4, the V gene TRBV6-5; weak D call: TRBD1 (6 bases). Germline values: CDR1 MNHEY, CDR2 SVGAGI. The CDR3 extends over 14 amino acids. Trimming stripped 6 bases from V and 8 bases from J, with 16 bases between. The CDR3 DNA reads TGTGCCAGCAGGGGGATGCAGGGGCAAGAAAAACTGTTTTTT. It specifies CASRGMQGQEKLFF.

The chain recombines TRBV3-1 (or the pseudogene TRBV3-2) with TRBJ2-1; 11 bases match TRBD2. The ends lost 0 bases at V and 5 bases at J; junction bases unmatched: 6. Germline CDR1 LGHDT, CDR2 YNNKEL (reference sequence). This CDR3 is built from 17 residues. The CDR3 bases are TGTGCCAGCAGCCAAGATACTGGACTAGCGGGCCACAATGAGCAGTTCTTC. It is translated as CASSQDTGLAGHNEQFF.

The V and J genes are TRBV19 and TRBJ2-4, with 7 bases matching TRBD2. J lost 0 bases, V lost 0 bases, and 2 bases had no gene match. Germline V gene data show CDR1 as LNHDA and CDR2 as SQIVND (reference sequence). The CDR3 has 16 amino acids. The CDR3 sequence is CASSIEWGGAKNIQYF. Here the CDR3 DNA reads TGTGCCAGTAGTATAGAGTGGGGGGGAGCCAAAAACATTCAGTACTTC.

V is TRBV20-1 and J is TRBJ2-7; D not certain. The CDR3 is 11 amino acids. V was pared by 4 bases and J by 1 base, with 5 bases between. Germline V gene lookup returns CDR1 DFQATT and CDR2 SNEGSKA (reference sequence). The CDR3 sequence is CSATSSYEQYF. The DNA for the CDR3 is TGCAGTGCTACTAGTTCCTACGAGCAGTACTTC.

V usage is TRBV6-5 and J usage is TRBJ1-2; possibly TRBD1 for D (5 bases). With 0 bases removed from V and 6 bases from J, the gap between germline ends came to 17 bases. Per the germline V gene, CDR1 is MNHEY and CDR2 is SVGAGI. The CDR3 is made up of 16 amino acids. The CDR3 loop is CASSYSKAGLGDGYTF. In DNA, the CDR3 is TGTGCCAGCAGTTACTCGAAAGCAGGGCTTGGGGATGGCTACACCTTC.

This rearrangement joins TRBV27 to TRBJ2-5; 8 positions agree with TRBD1. The V segment lost 8 bases and the J segment 2 bases; nucleotides outside the gene matches: 7. The CDR3 sequence is 14 residues long. Germline assignment: CDR1 MNHEY and CDR2 SMNVEV (reference sequence). CDR3 coding DNA: TGTGCCAGCGCAAGGGACAGGCTACAAGAGACCCAGTACTTC. Translating it yields CASARDRLQETQYF.

This sequence joins TRBV3-1 (or the pseudogene TRBV3-2) and TRBJ2-2; 10 bases map to TRBD2. Germline CDR1 and CDR2: LGHDT and YNNKEL (reference sequence). V trimming: 0 bases; J trimming: 7 bases; junction bases outside the gene matches: 5. CDR3 length: 16 residues. DNA of the CDR3: TGTGCCAGCAGCCAAGATAGACTAGCGGGTATCGGGGAGCTGTTTTTT. Amino acid sequence: CASSQDRLAGIGELFF.

This chain connects TRBV27 to TRBJ1-4; 9 bases align to TRBD1. J lost 7 bases, V lost 4 bases, and 4 bases had no gene match. The CDR3 contains 14 residues. CDR1 and CDR2 from the germline V gene are MNHEY and SMNVEV (reference sequence). CDR3 residues: CASSSPGQGEKLFF. Here the CDR3 DNA reads TGTGCCAGCAGTTCGCCGGGACAGGGTGAAAAACTGTTTTTT.

The chain carries TRBV5-1 and TRBJ2-2; D may be TRBD2 (5 bases). Trimming left V 0 bases short and J 8 bases short, with 23 bases between. The CDR3 extends over 18 amino acids. CDR1 is SGHRS, CDR2 YFSETQ, per germline. CDR3 residues: CASSLVTSGGTGAGELFF. Written as DNA, the CDR3 is TGCGCCAGCAGCTTGGTAACGAGCGGAGGTACCGGAGCGGGGGAGCTGTTTTTT.

The chain uses TRBV30 and TRBJ1-4; TRBD1 matches 12 bases. The CDR3 is 15 amino acids. The J segment lost 7 bases and the V segment lost 3 bases, leaving 6 bases of the junction unmatched. Per germline, CDR1 GTSNPN and CDR2 SVGIG (reference sequence). This CDR3 is CAWSGDRGRGEKLFF. CDR3 in DNA: TGTGCCTGGAGCGGGGACAGGGGGCGAGGTGAAAAACTGTTTTTT.

This chain uses TRBV5-1 with TRBJ2-7; 11 bases align to TRBD2. The junction had 14 bases not matched to a gene; V was cut back by 4 bases and J by 5 bases. Per germline, CDR1 SGHRS and CDR2 YFSETQ. CDR3 length: 17 residues. CDR3 DNA sequence: TGCGCCAGCAGCAAAACCAATAGCGGGAGGGTTCGGAACGAGCAGTACTTC. As protein: CASSKTNSGRVRNEQYF.